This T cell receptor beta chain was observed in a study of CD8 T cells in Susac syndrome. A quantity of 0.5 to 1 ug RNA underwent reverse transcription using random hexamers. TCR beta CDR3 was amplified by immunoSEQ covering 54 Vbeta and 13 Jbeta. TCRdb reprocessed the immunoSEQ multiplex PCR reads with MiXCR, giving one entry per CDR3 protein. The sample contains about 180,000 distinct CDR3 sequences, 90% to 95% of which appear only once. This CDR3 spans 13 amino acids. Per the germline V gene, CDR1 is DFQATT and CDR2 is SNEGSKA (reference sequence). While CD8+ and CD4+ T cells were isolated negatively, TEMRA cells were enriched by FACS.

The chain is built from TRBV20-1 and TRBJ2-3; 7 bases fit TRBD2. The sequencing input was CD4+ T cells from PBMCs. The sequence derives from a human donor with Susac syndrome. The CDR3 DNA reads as TGCAGCCCTAAGCGGGGCGGGACAGATACGCAGTATTTT. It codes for CSPKRGGTDTQYF.